This T cell receptor (beta chain) is from a study of CD8+ T cells in alopecia areata. It was cDNA, reverse transcribed from extracted RNA, that served as the sequencing template. Clones were read by immunoSEQ multiplex PCR, and TCRdb kept only the in-frame ones, dropping some. The table includes 150,000 to 200,000 clones, 50% to 65% detected once. Indicated treatment: oral pan-JAK inhibitor, 5-10 mg twice daily. This clonotype was sampled from a human donor with alopecia areata. The sequences come from CD4+ T cells sorted from blood, collected at week 24, from a patient treated with tofacitinib.

The CDR3 sequence: CASSRDITYEQYF. The DNA of the CDR3 is TGTGCCAGTAGTAGGGACATCACCTACGAGCAGTACTTC. The V and J genes are TRBV19 and TRBJ2-7, with D possibly matching TRBD1 (6 bases). V gave up 4 bases and J gave up 2 bases, with 9 bases separating them. This CDR3 comprises 13 residues. From germline, CDR1 is LNHDA and CDR2 SQIVND (reference sequence).